The T cell receptor (beta chain) described here comes from a study of T-cell reconstitution after alpha-beta-depleted transplantation in children (dated by TCRdb to the mid-2010s). For the wider study: Using TCR repertoire profiling, the study quantitatively followed how T-cell immune reconstitution unfolded in children after TCRalphabeta/CD19-depleted allogeneic hematopoietic cell transplantation. Study-level results and caveats: In some patients, the high TCRbeta diversity seen at day 60 was put down to recipient T cells and intrathymic progenitors that had survived conditioning. The apparently early alphabetaT-cell count recovery about two months after transplant was reportedly dependent on only several hundred rapidly expanded clones derived from non-depleted graft cells. Hyperexpanded clone frequencies declined over subsequent months; after one year, T-cell counts and TCRbeta diversity were mostly attributed to newly produced T cells.

This clonotype occurred a few times. There is no known antigen for this receptor. No base qualities exist here, and no much larger clone lies one base off it. The germline V gene specifies LGHNA as CDR1 and YNFKEQ as CDR2. V loses 1 base of germline sequence and J loses 7 bases, and the interval between the two ends is 16 bases. The CDR3 starts with the cysteine, ends with the phenylalanine, and has 16 residues. Only the CDR3 part of the read is kept: 48 bases, read in frame from the first base. In the paper's terms, the treatment or condition label means: allogeneic hematopoietic cell transplantation with graft depleted of TCRalphabeta T cells and CD19 B cells. Transplant recipients were children who received TCRalphabeta/CD19-depleted allogeneic hematopoietic cell grafts. The library was made by PCR. Sequencing relied on an Illumina HiSeq 2500. TCR libraries were prepared with molecular barcoding, using unique molecular identifiers to normalize TCRbeta repertoire quantification. Through fastp at Q25 and MiXCR, TCRdb rebuilt clones from the public reads, retaining in-frame beta chains. Merged by CDR3 protein, the rows form single entries marked with the most common genes and DNA. The sample profile shows about a million distinct CDR3 sequences; roughly 31% of them were found once. Of the sample, over 25% is held by the ten largest clones.

This TCR was sampled from a boy in the first two years of life who had a stem cell transplant for SCID, so the T cells may come from the graft donor. The chain uses TRBV4-2 and TRBJ2-2, and possibly TRBD2, on 7 matching bases. The specimen was PBMCs, mostly from graft donor cells, collected 360 days after TCRalphabeta/CD19-depleted stem cell transplant. The nucleotide sequence reads TGTGCCAGCAGCCAAGTGGGGGGGGCCTGGTTCGGGGAGCTGTTTTTT. This translates into CASSQVGGAWFGELFF.